This is a list of T cell receptor beta chains from one sample in a study of siplizumab effects on memory and regulatory T cells. Generated by immunoSEQ multiplex PCR, the TCRdb table keeps only in-frame clones and is missing some. Of tens of thousands of clones detected, roughly 96% appear once; the ten largest clones hold around 0.029%. Sequenced: naive CD4+ T cells sorted from blood. All receptors come from a human donor in good health. Both conserved end residues are part of each CDR3. The order of the fields is D gene, J gene, clone size, V gene, CDR3 length, CDR3 protein, CDR3 DNA. The D gene is left open where the match is weak. The size field is filled for only some rows; it gives once, few, many or a size class.

d_gene: NA
j_gene: TRBJ1-2
abundance: NA
v_gene: TRBV10-3
len: 14
CDR3aa: CAITDPRSNYGYTF
CDR3nt: TGTGCCATCACCGATCCGCGCTCCAACTATGGCTACACCTTC

d_gene: NA
j_gene: TRBJ2-5
abundance: NA
v_gene: TRBV19
len: 12
CDR3aa: CASSLAGSAQYF
CDR3nt: TGTGCCAGTAGTCTGGCGGGGTCGGCCCAGTACTTC

d_gene: TRBD1
j_gene: TRBJ2-2
abundance: NA
v_gene: TRBV27
len: 15
CDR3aa: CASSQSGTATGELFF
CDR3nt: TGTGCCAGCAGTCAATCTGGGACAGCCACCGGGGAGCTGTTTTTT

d_gene: TRBD1
j_gene: TRBJ2-6
abundance: NA
v_gene: TRBV5-4
len: 17
CDR3aa: CASSFGTGDFGANVLTF
CDR3nt: TGTGCCAGCAGCTTCGGGACAGGGGATTTTGGGGCCAACGTCCTGACTTTC

d_gene: TRBD1
j_gene: TRBJ2-3
abundance: NA
v_gene: TRBV19
len: 16
CDR3aa: CASKTQSLQGTDTQYF
CDR3nt: TGTGCCAGTAAGACCCAATCGCTACAGGGGACAGATACGCAGTATTTT

d_gene: NA
j_gene: TRBJ2-1
abundance: NA
v_gene: TRBV5-1
len: 16
CDR3aa: CASTPVVGGPLDEQFF
CDR3nt: TGCGCCAGCACCCCTGTCGTGGGGGGGCCGCTGGACGAGCAGTTCTTC

d_gene: NA
j_gene: TRBJ2-1
abundance: NA
v_gene: TRBV7-2
len: 15
CDR3aa: CASSPGTTSYNEQFF
CDR3nt: TGTGCCAGCAGCCCCGGGACAACCAGTTACAATGAGCAGTTCTTC

d_gene: TRBD1
j_gene: TRBJ1-3
abundance: once
v_gene: TRBV19
len: 17
CDR3aa: CASSPGQGFRSGNTIYF
CDR3nt: TGTGCCAGTTCCCCGGGACAGGGGTTCCGCTCTGGAAACACCATATATTTT

d_gene: TRBD1
j_gene: TRBJ2-5
abundance: NA
v_gene: TRBV5-1
len: 15
CDR3aa: CASSLQGAVEETQYF
CDR3nt: TGCGCCAGCAGCTTACAGGGGGCGGTGGAAGAGACCCAGTACTTC

d_gene: NA
j_gene: TRBJ1-6
abundance: NA
v_gene: TRBV23-1
len: 10
CDR3aa: CASSRPPLHF
CDR3nt: TGCGCCAGCAGTCGTCCACCCCTCCACTTT

d_gene: NA
j_gene: TRBJ2-5
abundance: NA
v_gene: TRBV6-6
len: 14
CDR3aa: CASSSPGIEKTQYF
CDR3nt: TGTGCCAGCAGTTCGCCAGGGATTGAGAAGACCCAGTACTTC

d_gene: NA
j_gene: TRBJ1-2
abundance: NA
v_gene: TRBV6-5
len: 13
CDR3aa: CASSRDGNYGYTF
CDR3nt: TGTGCCAGCAGCAGGGACGGGAACTATGGCTACACCTTC

d_gene: TRBD2
j_gene: TRBJ2-3
abundance: NA
v_gene: TRBV5-1
len: 16
CDR3aa: CASSLVRGGITDTQYF
CDR3nt: TGCGCCAGCAGCTTGGTGCGGGGGGGCATCACAGATACGCAGTATTTT

d_gene: NA
j_gene: TRBJ1-2
abundance: NA
v_gene: TRBV4-2
len: 16
CDR3aa: CASSQDMTGSAYGYTF
CDR3nt: TGTGCCAGCAGCCAAGATATGACTGGGTCGGCCTATGGCTACACCTTC

d_gene: TRBD1
j_gene: TRBJ2-1
abundance: NA
v_gene: TRBV5-8
len: 16
CDR3aa: CASSQAGTGIRWEQFF
CDR3nt: TGTGCCAGCAGCCAGGCCGGGACAGGGATTCGGTGGGAGCAGTTCTTC

d_gene: NA
j_gene: TRBJ1-3
abundance: NA
v_gene: TRBV28
len: 16
CDR3aa: CASSLNRRPTGNTIYF
CDR3nt: TGTGCCAGCAGTTTAAACCGTCGTCCGACTGGAAACACCATATATTTT

d_gene: NA
j_gene: TRBJ1-1
abundance: NA
v_gene: TRBV7-3
len: 13
CDR3aa: CASSLTANTEAFF
CDR3nt: TGTGCCAGCAGCCTCACGGCCAACACTGAAGCTTTCTTT

d_gene: TRBD1
j_gene: TRBJ1-5
abundance: NA
v_gene: TRBV6-5
len: 14
CDR3aa: CASRGGQGNQPQHF
CDR3nt: TGTGCCAGCAGAGGAGGACAGGGGAATCAGCCCCAGCATTTT

d_gene: NA
j_gene: TRBJ1-2
abundance: NA
v_gene: TRBV29-1
len: 20
CDR3aa: CSVEDILNTDGWGNFYGYTF
CDR3nt: TGCAGCGTTGAAGATATTCTAAATACCGACGGTTGGGGGAACTTCTATGGCTACACCTTC

d_gene: TRBD2
j_gene: TRBJ2-3
abundance: NA
v_gene: TRBV4-3
len: 16
CDR3aa: CASSQATSGGTDTQYF
CDR3nt: TGCGCCAGCAGCCAAGCGACTAGCGGGGGAACAGATACGCAGTATTTT

d_gene: TRBD1
j_gene: TRBJ2-1
abundance: NA
v_gene: TRBV9
len: 14
CDR3aa: CASSPGQNYNEQFF
CDR3nt: TGTGCCAGCAGCCCGGGACAGAACTACAATGAGCAGTTCTTC

d_gene: NA
j_gene: TRBJ2-2
abundance: NA
v_gene: TRBV18
len: 17
CDR3aa: CASSPPLTKQDTGELFF
CDR3nt: TGTGCCAGCTCACCACCATTGACCAAGCAAGATACCGGGGAGCTGTTTTTT

d_gene: NA
j_gene: TRBJ1-6
abundance: NA
v_gene: TRBV19
len: 13
CDR3aa: CASSIQGSSPLHF
CDR3nt: TGTGCCAGTAGTATTCAGGGGAGCTCACCCCTCCACTTT

d_gene: NA
j_gene: TRBJ2-7
abundance: NA
v_gene: TRBV7-6
len: 16
CDR3aa: CASSLARTAQPYEQYF
CDR3nt: TGTGCCAGCAGCTTAGCACGGACCGCGCAACCTTACGAGCAGTACTTC

d_gene: NA
j_gene: TRBJ2-6
abundance: NA
v_gene: TRBV7-6
len: 17
CDR3aa: CASSPAPESSGANVLTF
CDR3nt: TGTGCCAGCAGCCCGGCCCCCGAGAGCTCTGGGGCCAACGTCCTGACTTTC

d_gene: TRBD1
j_gene: TRBJ2-5
abundance: NA
v_gene: TRBV11-3
len: 14
CDR3aa: CASSPGTGPETQYF
CDR3nt: TGTGCCAGCAGCCCAGGGACAGGGCCAGAGACCCAGTACTTC

d_gene: NA
j_gene: TRBJ2-3
abundance: NA
v_gene: TRBV10-3
len: 15
CDR3aa: CAISQQGTSTDTQYF
CDR3nt: TGTGCCATCAGTCAACAGGGGACTAGCACAGATACGCAGTATTTT

d_gene: NA
j_gene: TRBJ1-5
abundance: NA
v_gene: TRBV6-5
len: 15
CDR3aa: CASSLDRSINQPQHF
CDR3nt: TGTGCCAGCAGTCTGGACAGAAGCATCAATCAGCCCCAGCATTTT

d_gene: NA
j_gene: TRBJ1-6
abundance: NA
v_gene: TRBV27
len: 13
CDR3aa: CASRSAAPSPLHF
CDR3nt: TGTGCCAGCAGATCTGCAGCACCTTCACCCCTCCACTTT

d_gene: NA
j_gene: TRBJ1-6
abundance: NA
v_gene: TRBV5-4
len: 12
CDR3aa: CASSTNNSPLHF
CDR3nt: TGTGCCAGCAGCACTAATAATTCACCCCTCCACTTT

d_gene: NA
j_gene: TRBJ2-4
abundance: NA
v_gene: TRBV30
len: 18
CDR3aa: CAWRATGGDRKAKNIQYF
CDR3nt: TGTGCCTGGAGGGCAACGGGGGGGGACAGAAAGGCCAAAAACATTCAGTACTTC

d_gene: TRBD2
j_gene: TRBJ2-2
abundance: NA
v_gene: TRBV18
len: 17
CDR3aa: CARIRLAGVQNTGELFF
CDR3nt: TGTGCCAGAATTAGACTAGCGGGGGTCCAGAACACCGGGGAGCTGTTTTTT

d_gene: NA
j_gene: TRBJ1-6
abundance: NA
v_gene: TRBV11-2
len: 13
CDR3aa: CASSGDRDSPLHF
CDR3nt: TGTGCCAGCAGCGGGGATCGTGATTCACCCCTCCACTTT

d_gene: NA
j_gene: TRBJ1-5
abundance: NA
v_gene: TRBV19
len: 12
CDR3aa: CASTSLGQPQHF
CDR3nt: TGTGCCAGTACCTCATTGGGCCAGCCCCAGCATTTT

d_gene: NA
j_gene: TRBJ2-7
abundance: NA
v_gene: TRBV15
len: 14
CDR3aa: CATSRVGVSYEQYF
CDR3nt: TGTGCCACCAGCAGAGTCGGGGTCTCCTACGAGCAGTACTTC

d_gene: TRBD1
j_gene: TRBJ2-2
abundance: NA
v_gene: TRBV7-3
len: 15
CDR3aa: CASSLLGTDTGELFF
CDR3nt: TGTGCCAGCAGCTTACTGGGGACAGATACCGGGGAGCTGTTTTTT

d_gene: NA
j_gene: TRBJ1-2
abundance: once
v_gene: TRBV28
len: 12
CDR3aa: CASSTLNYGYTF
CDR3nt: TGTGCCAGCAGTACACTTAACTATGGCTACACCTTC

d_gene: NA
j_gene: TRBJ2-5
abundance: NA
v_gene: TRBV30
len: 14
CDR3aa: CAWSVVVFGETQYF
CDR3nt: TGTGCCTGGAGTGTAGTGGTGTTTGGAGAGACCCAGTACTTC

d_gene: NA
j_gene: TRBJ1-4
abundance: NA
v_gene: TRBV19
len: 15
CDR3aa: CASSTPTKTNEKLFF
CDR3nt: TGTGCCAGTAGTACACCCACAAAAACTAATGAAAAACTGTTTTTT

d_gene: TRBD1
j_gene: TRBJ2-5
abundance: NA
v_gene: TRBV18
len: 14
CDR3aa: CASSPPGQGKTQYF
CDR3nt: TGTGCCAGCTCACCACCGGGACAGGGGAAGACCCAGTACTTC

d_gene: NA
j_gene: TRBJ1-6
abundance: NA
v_gene: TRBV28
len: 15
CDR3aa: CASSTIGQRLSPLHF
CDR3nt: TGTGCCAGCAGTACAATAGGACAGCGGCTGTCACCCCTCCACTTT

d_gene: NA
j_gene: TRBJ1-5
abundance: NA
v_gene: TRBV5-1
len: 15
CDR3aa: CASSPMGGGNQPQHF
CDR3nt: TGCGCCAGCAGCCCGATGGGAGGGGGAAATCAGCCCCAGCATTTT

d_gene: NA
j_gene: TRBJ2-7
abundance: few
v_gene: TRBV2
len: 12
CDR3aa: CASSPSHYEQYF
CDR3nt: TGTGCCAGCAGTCCCTCTCATTACGAGCAGTACTTC

d_gene: NA
j_gene: TRBJ1-6
abundance: once
v_gene: TRBV5-4
len: 15
CDR3aa: CASSLALPPNSPLHF
CDR3nt: TGTGCCAGCAGCTTGGCTCTACCCCCTAATTCACCCCTCCACTTT

d_gene: TRBD1
j_gene: TRBJ2-1
abundance: NA
v_gene: TRBV5-1
len: 15
CDR3aa: CASSLPKGAIEEQFF
CDR3nt: TGCGCCAGCAGCTTGCCAAAGGGGGCAATAGAAGAGCAGTTCTTC

d_gene: TRBD1
j_gene: TRBJ1-6
abundance: NA
v_gene: TRBV5-6
len: 18
CDR3aa: CASSLEHRQGTLPSPLHF
CDR3nt: TGTGCCAGCAGCTTGGAACATCGACAGGGGACCCTCCCTTCACCCCTCCACTTT

d_gene: NA
j_gene: TRBJ1-1
abundance: NA
v_gene: TRBV18
len: 15
CDR3aa: CASSQGSHRNTEAFF
CDR3nt: TGTGCCAGCTCACAGGGCAGTCATCGTAACACTGAAGCTTTCTTT

d_gene: NA
j_gene: TRBJ2-1
abundance: NA
v_gene: TRBV7-3
len: 13
CDR3aa: CASSSYDPGEQFF
CDR3nt: TGTGCCAGCAGCTCCTACGACCCCGGTGAGCAGTTCTTC

d_gene: NA
j_gene: TRBJ1-5
abundance: NA
v_gene: TRBV19
len: 16
CDR3aa: CASSVSRDTFYQPQHF
CDR3nt: TGTGCCAGTAGTGTTAGCCGGGACACTTTTTATCAGCCCCAGCATTTT

d_gene: NA
j_gene: TRBJ1-5
abundance: NA
v_gene: TRBV19
len: 13
CDR3aa: CATRAGRHQPQHF
CDR3nt: TGTGCCACTAGGGCAGGGAGACATCAGCCCCAGCATTTT

d_gene: NA
j_gene: TRBJ1-4
abundance: once
v_gene: TRBV7-6
len: 16
CDR3aa: CASSSGNSLTNEKLFF
CDR3nt: TGTGCCAGCAGTTCCGGGAACTCCCTAACTAATGAAAAACTGTTTTTT

d_gene: NA
j_gene: TRBJ2-3
abundance: NA
v_gene: TRBV19
len: 17
CDR3aa: CASSMGGRGRGTDTQYF
CDR3nt: TGTGCCAGTAGTATGGGAGGGAGGGGGCGAGGGACAGATACGCAGTATTTT

d_gene: NA
j_gene: TRBJ1-2
abundance: NA
v_gene: TRBV18
len: 13
CDR3aa: CASSPTGSYGYTF
CDR3nt: TGTGCCAGCTCCCCCACAGGCAGCTATGGCTACACCTTC

d_gene: TRBD1
j_gene: TRBJ2-7
abundance: NA
v_gene: TRBV2
len: 15
CDR3aa: CASSGTGGVSYEQYF
CDR3nt: TGTGCCAGCAGCGGGACAGGGGGAGTTTCCTACGAGCAGTACTTC

d_gene: NA
j_gene: TRBJ1-2
abundance: NA
v_gene: TRBV11-1
len: 14
CDR3aa: CASSLGGLGGGYTF
CDR3nt: TGTGCCAGCAGCTTAGGGGGCCTAGGCGGCGGCTACACCTTC

d_gene: NA
j_gene: TRBJ1-4
abundance: NA
v_gene: TRBV28
len: 14
CDR3aa: CASSPPPTNEKLFF
CDR3nt: TGTGCCAGCAGTCCGCCCCCAACTAATGAAAAACTGTTTTTT

d_gene: NA
j_gene: TRBJ1-1
abundance: NA
v_gene: TRBV18
len: 14
CDR3aa: CASSPLEGGVEAFF
CDR3nt: TGTGCCAGCTCACCACTTGAGGGGGGCGTTGAAGCTTTCTTT